Below are 9 T cell receptor beta chains sequenced from a single sample in a study of memory CD4+ T cells and cytomegalovirus serostatus. Single viable CD3+CD4+CD8-CD45RO+ cells were sorted as the memory CD4+ T cells. Sequencing used immunoSEQ multiplex PCR; TCRdb keeps in-frame clones, though not all of them. The sample gives tens of thousands of clones, around 80% of which show up once; 2% is in the top ten. The specimen was memory CD4+ T cells from blood. Every receptor here comes from an adult in good health and CMV-seropositive.

V is TRBV19 and J is TRBJ1-6; D may be TRBD1 (6 bases). Germline values: CDR1 LNHDA, CDR2 SQIVND (reference sequence). V lost 5 bases to trimming and J lost 7 bases, with 12 bases between them. The CDR3 sequence is 14 residues long. The DNA of the CDR3 is TGTGCCAGTAGTTTACAGGGAGCGAATTCACCCCTCCACTTT. It translates to CASSLQGANSPLHF.

The chain has TRBV6-5 and TRBJ1-1, with D possibly being TRBD1 (5 bases). CDR1 is MNHEY, CDR2 SVGAGI, per germline. With 2 bases removed from V and 1 base from J, the gap between germline ends came to 5 bases. The CDR3 loop spans 13 amino acids. CDR3: CASSYGQNTEAFF. DNA of the CDR3: TGTGCCAGCAGTTACGGACAGAACACTGAAGCTTTCTTT.

The chain joins TRBV2 to TRBJ2-7; D is possibly TRBD1 (5 bases). CDR3 length: 13 residues. V lost 2 bases and J 6 bases, leaving 11 bases between the germline ends. Germline loops: CDR1 SNHLY, CDR2 FYNNEI. The CDR3 protein is CASSEPFRAEQYF. Written as DNA, the CDR3 is TGTGCCAGCAGTGAACCATTCAGGGCCGAGCAGTACTTC. Together with reference TRBV2 and TRBJ2-7, the CDR3 gives the full variable domain: EPEVTQTPSHQVTQMGQEVILRCVPISNHLYFYWYRQILGQKVEFLVSFYNNEISEKSEIFDDQFSVERPDGSNFTLKIRSTKLEDSAMYFCASSEPFRAEQYFGPGTRLTVT.

V and J are TRBV6-5 and TRBJ2-1; D is ambiguous. V dropped 0 bases and J dropped 10 bases, with 13 bases sitting between them. There are 14 residues in the CDR3. Germline CDR1 and CDR2: MNHEY and SVGAGI. CDR3 region: CASSYSNPGSEQFF. The CDR3 bases are TGTGCCAGCAGTTACTCGAATCCGGGCTCCGAGCAGTTCTTC.

The gene calls are TRBV18 and TRBJ1-2; D call uncertain. The germline V gene has CDR1 KGHSH and CDR2 LQKENI. The CDR3 covers 14 residues. The V end lost 2 bases, the J end lost 1 base, and 8 bases lay between the germline ends. Here the CDR3 reads CASSPTTRNYGYTF. As DNA, the CDR3 is TGTGCCAGCTCACCAACAACCCGTAACTATGGCTACACCTTC.

The rearrangement links TRBV19 to TRBJ2-1; D might be TRBD2 (5 bases). Trimming shortened V by 2 bases and J by 1 base, and 18 bases separated the two germline ends. This CDR3 comprises 18 residues. The germline V gene encodes CDR1 LNHDA and CDR2 SQIVND (reference sequence). The CDR3 coding sequence is TGTGCCAGTAGTATACCCACTCTAGGAGGCCCGTCCTACAATGAGCAGTTCTTC. Translating it yields CASSIPTLGGPSYNEQFF.

The gene calls are TRBV9 and TRBJ1-3; D is uncertain. The germline V gene has CDR1 SGDLS and CDR2 YYNGEE. The germline V and J ends were trimmed by 4 bases and 0 bases, with 8 bases remaining between them. The CDR3 loop spans 14 amino acids. The CDR3: CASSPLTSGNTIYF. CDR3 DNA sequence: TGTGCCAGCAGCCCTCTGACCTCTGGAAACACCATATATTTT.

The chain has TRBV9 and TRBJ2-7, with TRBD1 matching over 11 bases. In germline, CDR1 is SGDLS, CDR2 YYNGEE. The CDR3 has 15 residues. Trimming cost V 4 bases and J 7 bases; bases outside gene matches: 10. The CDR3 sequence: CASSLSGTGGSEQYF. The CDR3 bases are TGTGCCAGCAGCCTATCCGGGACAGGGGGTAGTGAGCAGTACTTC.

The chain recombines TRBV14 with TRBJ2-7; 9 bases fit TRBD2. V was clipped by 4 bases and J by 2 bases; unmatched bases: 18. The CDR3 totals 19 residues. Looked up from germline, CDR1 is SGHDN and CDR2 is FVKESK. CDR3 in amino acids: CASSPSPPLAGGDTYEQYF. CDR3 bases: TGTGCCAGCAGCCCCTCACCCCCCCTTGCGGGAGGGGATACCTACGAGCAGTACTTC.